A selection of T cell receptor delta chains follows, all from one sample in a study of human gamma delta and Vdelta1 T cells. TCRdb re-identified clones in the PCR reads via CATT. The sample lists some 13,000 delta-chain clones, almost 50% occurring once. Their specific antigens are unknown. The sample was Vdelta1 gamma-delta T cells from blood grown in culture (DOT cells). Receptors originate from a human donor in good health. Both conserved end residues are part of each CDR3. A D gene is named only where the DNA matches it firmly. Clone size is stated in some rows and not others, as once, few, many or a class when expanded.

J gene,V gene,D gene,clone size,CDR3 DNA,CDR3 protein
TRDJ1,TRDV1,TRDD3,few,TGTGCTCTTGGGGAATTTATCTTCCCGACTGGGGGATCCTCTTGGACCGATAAACTCATCTTT,CALGEFIFPTGGSSWTDKLIF
TRDJ1,TRDV1,TRDD3,few,TGTGCTCTTGGGCCAGACCGCGTGACTGGGGGAACAAAACTCATCTTT,CALGPDRVTGGTKLIF
TRDJ1,TRDV1,NA,NA,TGTGCTCTTGGGGAACGGGCACATCAGGGATTGGCGATGACCGATAAACTCATCTTT,CALGERAHQGLAMTDKLIF
TRDJ1,TRDV1,TRDD3,NA,TGTGCTCTTGGGGACCTCAAAGGGGGCTCACTATTGAATGTACTGGGGGATACGAGGGGGACCGATAAACTCATCTTT,CALGDLKGGSLLNVLGDTRGTDKLIF
TRDJ1,TRDV1,NA,few,TGTGCTCTTGGGGAACGGGCCGTCCCGCCTCCAACCCCTAAAACGGTTGAAGGGCCACTATTCACCGATAAACTCATCTTT,CALGERAVPPPTPKTVEGPLFTDKLIF
TRDJ1,TRDV1,TRDD3,few,TGTGCTCTTGGGGAATCCGTACTGGGGGACCACACCGATAAACTCATCTTT,CALGESVLGDHTDKLIF
TRDJ1,TRDV1,TRDD3,NA,TGTGCTCTTGGGAACGGTGGGGCAAATTCCCGCGATACTGGGGGCTCAACCGATAAACTCATCTTT,CALGNGGANSRDTGGSTDKLIF
TRDJ1,TRDV1,TRDD3,NA,TGTGCTCTTGGGGAAACACTGGGGTCTGGGGGACCCGATAAACTCATCTTT,CALGETLGSGGPDKLIF
TRDJ1,TRDV1,TRDD3,medium-sized,TGTGCTCTTGGGGCAACGTTCCCCAACTGGGGGTCCGGGGTAGGAAAGTACACCGATAAACTCATCTTT,CALGATFPNWGSGVGKYTDKLIF
TRDJ1,TRDV1,TRDD3,NA,TGTGCTCTTGGGGAAATCCCAAAAGGTGGGTACTGGGGGATAGGAGTCACCGATAAACTCATCTTT,CALGEIPKGGYWGIGVTDKLIF
TRDJ1,TRDV1,NA,few,TGTGCTCTTGGGGCAACCCAAAAGATTCCGGATAAACTCATCTTT,CALGATQKIPDKLIF
TRDJ1,TRDV1,NA,NA,TGTGCTCTTGGGATCCACCGGAATCCCACCCCCCTGGGGCCGGGACCCGATAAACTCATCTTT,CALGIHRNPTPLGPGPDKLIF
TRDJ1,TRDV1,TRDD3,NA,TGTGCTCTTGGGGTCATTCGTCGGTCCTACGACGTCGGGCTGGGGGACTTTAACACCGATAAACTCATCTTT,CALGVIRRSYDVGLGDFNTDKLIF
TRDJ1,TRDV1,TRDD3,NA,TGTGCTCTTGGGAATTGGACGGGGGATAGCTCCAACGATAAACTCATCTTT,CALGNWTGDSSNDKLIF
TRDJ1,TRDV1,TRDD3,once,TGTGCTCTTGGGGAGAGCTTACCCCGTACTGGGGGTCCCTTTAAACTCATCTTT,CALGESLPRTGGPFKLIF
TRDJ1,TRDV1,NA,few,TGTGCTCTTGGGGACCCTGGAGGTCCTCCTACCTTACGAGGGGGGCCCCGGCCGGATAGGGTCACCGATAAACTCATCTTT,CALGDPGGPPTLRGGPRPDRVTDKLIF
TRDJ1,TRDV1,TRDD3,NA,TGTGCTCTTGGGGACATCTTCCCCATCCGGTACTGGGGGATACGGGACACCGATAAACTCATCTTT,CALGDIFPIRYWGIRDTDKLIF
TRDJ1,TRDV1,TRDD3,NA,TGTGCTCTTGGGGACGTACCGTTCTTGCCAGGTCCCTTACTGGGGGGTCGGACTTACACCGATAAACTCATCTTT,CALGDVPFLPGPLLGGRTYTDKLIF
TRDJ1,TRDV1,TRDD3,NA,TGTGCTCTTGGGGAACCCTTAGGCCTACTGGGGGATACTAGGTACACCGATAAACTCATCTTT,CALGEPLGLLGDTRYTDKLIF
TRDJ1,TRDV1,TRDD3,NA,TGTGCTCTTGGGGGCACTCCCAAACGCCCTCGACTGGGGGACCCCGATAAACTCATCTTT,CALGGTPKRPRLGDPDKLIF
TRDJ1,TRDV1,TRDD3,few,TGTGCTCTTGGGGAAATAGTACTGGGGGACCTGTACACCGATAAACTCATCTTT,CALGEIVLGDLYTDKLIF
TRDJ1,TRDV1,NA,few,TGTGCTCTTGGGCTCGGGGGCGCCTCCACCGATAAACTCATTTTT,CALGLGGASTDKLIF
TRDJ1,TRDV1,NA,few,TGTGCTCTGCCCCCCGGGACCGATAAACTCATCTTT,CALPPGTDKLIF
TRDJ1,TRDV1,NA,NA,TGTGCTCTTGGGGGCCCCCCCTCGACCTCGGTTCTACTGTACACCGATAAACTCATCTTT,CALGGPPSTSVLLYTDKLIF
TRDJ3,TRDV1,TRDD3,NA,TGTGCTCTTGGGGAACTAGACCTACCCTGGGGGTCCCCTAGCTCCTGGGACACCCGACAGATGTTTTTC,CALGELDLPWGSPSSWDTRQMFF
TRDJ1,TRDV1,TRDD3,NA,TGTGCTCTTGGGGTCCTGCCTCCCAGGGCTGGGGATAAGAGAAACGATAAACTCATCTTT,CALGVLPPRAGDKRNDKLIF
TRDJ1,TRDV1,TRDD3,NA,TGTGCTCTTGGGGAACTAGGCTTCCTCATACTGGGGGATCGGGGCGATAAACTCATCTTT,CALGELGFLILGDRGDKLIF
TRDJ1,TRDV1,TRDD3,NA,TGTGCTCTTGGGGGAGGGGCCCCCTTATCCCACCCTTACCTGGGGGTTGGTGATAAACTCATCTTT,CALGGGAPLSHPYLGVGDKLIF
TRDJ1,TRDV1,TRDD3,NA,TGTGCTCTTGGGGGCCCCGGGAGGTCCGACTGGGGGATACAAAAACTCATCTTT,CALGGPGRSDWGIQKLIF
TRDJ1,TRDV1,TRDD3,few,TGTGCTCTTGGGGAACTACGGGTGGGGGATAGCAAGATGATTAAAGTTCGCACCGATAAACTCATCTTT,CALGELRVGDSKMIKVRTDKLIF
TRDJ1,TRDV1,TRDD3,NA,TGTGCTCTTGGGGAACTAACGTCACGGGGGATACTGGGAACCGATAAACTCATCTTT,CALGELTSRGILGTDKLIF
TRDJ3,TRDV1,NA,NA,TGTGCTCTTGGGGAAACTCGGCTGGGGCTCTCCTGGGACACCCGACAGATGTTTTTC,CALGETRLGLSWDTRQMFF